The 10 T cell receptor beta chains below all came from one sample that was sequenced in a study of cytomegalovirus exposure and HLA in healthy donors (dated by TCRdb to 2015 to 2018). Library method: the immunoSEQ multiplex PCR assay. For the multiplex PCR, a mixture combining 60 forward primers for TCR Vbeta segments and 13 reverse primers for TCR Jbeta segments was used. What TCRdb holds here is the immuneACCESS table cut down to in-frame rearrangements. Part of the clones is not present; checked against another copy, under half of the missing clones reflect an unresolved V gene, and the others are unexplained. This sample is represented by 80,000 or so clones; over 60% of them were singletons. The top ten constitute 3.5% to 4.5% of the sample. Sequenced sample: PBMCs. The receptors were gathered from a male donor in good health and CMV-seropositive.

The chain combines TRBV9 with TRBJ1-2, with 12 bases lining up with TRBD1. CDR3 length equals 16 residues. The J segment lost 3 bases and the V segment lost 0 bases, leaving 3 bases of the junction unmatched. Germline V gene data show CDR1 as SGDLS and CDR2 as YYNGEE. CDR3 loop: CASSVGGTGGYYGYTF. For the CDR3, the DNA is TGTGCCAGCAGCGTAGGTGGGACAGGGGGCTACTATGGCTACACCTTC.

This clone has only one observation. The chain is built from TRBV6-4 and TRBJ1-1; maybe TRBD1 (6 bases). CDR3 length: 17 amino acids. Trimming removed 4 bases at V and 1 base at J, with 19 bases between. The germline CDR1 and CDR2 sequences are MRHNA and SNTAGT. The CDR3 loop is CASSGPQLGHPNTEAFF. The CDR3 coding sequence is TGTGCCAGCAGTGGCCCTCAGCTGGGACACCCGAACACTGAAGCTTTCTTT.

The chain is built from TRBV6-5 and TRBJ1-1; no definite D call. CDR3 size: 14 residues. The V end lost 2 bases, the J end lost 4 bases, and 11 bases lay between the germline ends. CDR1 is MNHEY and CDR2 is SVGAGI in the germline V gene. The CDR3 bases are TGTGCCAGCAGTTACCGGGGTGGCGGCACTGAAGCTTTCTTT. The encoded protein is CASSYRGGGTEAFF.

V gene TRBV6-1 combines with J gene TRBJ2-7; 7 positions match TRBD1. Germline lookup yields CDR1 MNHNS and CDR2 SASEGT. This CDR3 comprises 15 residues. V was pared by 6 bases and J by 0 bases, with 8 bases of the junction left unmatched. CDR3 bases: TGTGCCAGCAGCCCAGGACAGGCGTTCTCCTACGAGCAGTACTTC. Translating it yields CASSPGQAFSYEQYF.

V is TRBV4-1 and J is TRBJ1-5; 7 nucleotides line up with TRBD1. After removal of 4 bases from V and 5 bases from J, the junction contained 8 bases not matched to a gene. Germline V gives CDR1 MGHRA, CDR2 YSYEKL. The CDR3 is made up of 15 amino acids. The CDR3 DNA is TGCGCCAGCAGCCTTGTTACAGGGGAGGATCAGCCCCAGCATTTT. This codes for CASSLVTGEDQPQHF.

The chain couples TRBV27 to TRBJ2-7, with D possibly being TRBD1 (6 bases). V gave up 3 bases and J gave up 5 bases, with 8 bases separating them. This CDR3 contains 12 residues. CDR1 and CDR2 from the germline V gene are MNHEY and SMNVEV (reference sequence). CDR3: CASSFSGDEQYF. The CDR3 region has the DNA TGTGCCAGCAGTTTCTCAGGGGACGAGCAGTACTTC.

This chain links TRBV5-1 with TRBJ2-7; perhaps TRBD2 as D (5 bases). Germline loops: CDR1 SGHRS, CDR2 YFSETQ. V was cut by 4 bases and J by 7 bases, with 18 bases left in between. This CDR3 comprises 14 residues. The CDR3 DNA reads TGCGCCAGCAGCCTCTTTGGCCCCGGGGAAGAGCAGTACTTC. Translated: CASSLFGPGEEQYF.

The CDR3 coding sequence is TGTGCCAGCAGTTTGGCGCCCGGGACTGCAGATACGCAGTATTTT. Its protein is CASSLAPGTADTQYF. V usage is TRBV27 and J usage is TRBJ2-3; tentative D call: TRBD2 (6 bases). The V and J ends lost 3 bases and 4 bases respectively, with 14 bases between them. CDR1 and CDR2 from the germline V gene are MNHEY and SMNVEV (reference sequence). The CDR3 spans 15 residues.

The V call is TRBV7-8, the J call TRBJ2-3; possibly TRBD2 for D (6 bases). Germline CDR1 SGHVS, CDR2 FQNEAQ. Trimming took 4 bases from V and 2 from J, leaving 13 bases between them. CDR3 length: 15 amino acids. In DNA form, the CDR3 reads TGTGCCAGCAGCTCCAGGAGGGGTCCCACAGATACGCAGTATTTT. As protein: CASSSRRGPTDTQYF.

This clone has a handful of counts. The chain uses TRBV14 and TRBJ2-7, with D possibly being TRBD1 (6 bases). Germline V gene sequence: CDR1 SGHDN, CDR2 FVKESK. CDR3 size: 15 residues. V was clipped by 3 bases and J by 7 bases, with 19 bases between them. CDR3 bases: TGTGCCAGCAGCCAGACAGGTGGGGTAGCCCTTGAGCAGTACTTC. It yields the protein CASSQTGGVALEQYF.